This T cell receptor beta chain was sequenced during a study of blood T cells in healthy people across ages. General study findings and limits: Researchers report that TCR beta diversity correlated strongly with naive T cell percentage. Diversity was higher, and naive CD4+ cells more numerous, in long-lived donors than in aged donors.

This clonotype has a single count. As yet, its antigen is unknown. Germline and junction disagree at one end, which may indicate a read error. PCR was performed a second time for roughly 6 to 12 cycles using a sample-barcoded 5' primer and a J-beta primer mix. Each CDR3 protein is one row after TCRdb ran MiXCR on the 5' RACE reads. The table includes roughly 640,000 distinct CDR3 sequences, approximately 30% detected once. Russia was home to the donors, healthy Caucasian individuals aged roughly 6 to 90. PBMCs, at least 6 million per sample, were isolated. There are 14 residues in the CDR3. Germline CDR1 is SEHNR and CDR2 is FQNEAQ (reference sequence).

The V gene is TRBV7-9, the J gene TRBJ2-3; 8 nucleotides agree with TRBD1. What was sequenced was blood. The source is a woman aged 80 or over in good health. In DNA form, the CDR3 reads TGTGCCAGCAGCAGGACAGGGAGCACAGATGCGCAGTATTTT. Amino acids: CASSRTGSTDAQYF. Complete variable domain (other parts from reference TRBV7-9 and TRBJ2-3): DTGVSQNPRHKITKRGQNVTFRCDPISEHNRLYWYRQTLGQGPEFLTYFQNEAQLEKSRLLSDRFSAERPKGSFSTLEIQRTEQGDSAMYLCASSRTGSTDAQYFGPGTRLTVL.